One sample yielded the 27 T cell receptor beta chains listed below, sequenced in a study of blood T cell repertoires in COVID-19. The table came from immunoSEQ multiplex PCR; TCRdb's copy has only in-frame clones and leaves some out. The sample includes fewer than 700,000 clones, approximately 91% of them seen just once. Sequenced material: peripheral blood. The source is a woman in her 50s with COVID-19, enrolled during active disease.

Comment on this clone: The sample has other DNA sequences that encode this CDR3 too. The V call is TRBV12-3 or TRBV12-4, the J call TRBJ1-2, with D unclear. V lost 8 bases, J lost 8 bases, and 12 bases lay in between. This CDR3 region has 11 residues. Written as DNA, the CDR3 is TGTGCCAGCTCTCTTAGAGGAGGCTACACCTTC. This sequence encodes CASSLRGGYTF.

The chain combines TRBV3-1 (or the pseudogene TRBV3-2) with TRBJ1-1, with TRBD1 identical over 7 bases. From germline, CDR1 is LGHDT and CDR2 YNNKEL (reference sequence). The CDR3 consists of 15 residues. V shed 4 bases, J shed 0 bases, and the junction held 5 bases outside the gene matches. The CDR3 nucleotides are TGTGCCAGCAGCCCCGGGACAGTAATGAACACTGAAGCTTTCTTT. It yields the protein CASSPGTVMNTEAFF.

As concerns this clone: The sample has other DNA sequences that encode this CDR3 too. The rearrangement joins TRBV2 to TRBJ1-1, with a weak D call TRBD1 (5 bases). Germline V gives CDR1 SNHLY, CDR2 FYNNEI. The CDR3 loop spans 11 amino acids. Trimming pared 11 bases from V and 1 base from J, leaving 8 bases between. In nucleotides, the CDR3 is TGTGCCTCCCAGGGGAACACTGAAGCTTTCTTT. As protein: CASQGNTEAFF. Using reference TRBV2 and TRBJ1-1 for the parts outside the CDR3, the full variable domain is EPEVTQTPSHQVTQMGQEVILRCVPISNHLYFYWYRQILGQKVEFLVSFYNNEISEKSEIFDDQFSVERPDGSNFTLKIRSTKLEDSAMYFCASQGNTEAFFGQGTRLTVV.

The rearrangement joins TRBV12-5 to TRBJ1-2; D is perhaps TRBD1 (5 bases). V lost 4 bases and J 8 bases, leaving 14 bases between the germline ends. This CDR3 comprises 13 residues. Germline V gene data show CDR1 as LGHNT and CDR2 as FRNRAP. The CDR3 region has the DNA TGTGCTAGTGGTTCGGAAGGGGTTTCGGGCTACACCTTC. The encoded protein is CASGSEGVSGYTF.

This rearrangement joins TRBV20-1 to TRBJ2-7; unclear D gene. The CDR3 totals 11 residues. CDR1 is DFQATT, CDR2 SNEGSKA, per germline (reference sequence). V lost 4 bases, J lost 6 bases, and 10 bases lay in between. CDR3 nucleotides: TGCAGTGCTAACGCGGCCACCGAGCAGTACTTC. Translation gives CSANAATEQYF.

The genes are TRBV4-1 and TRBJ1-5; 7 positions agree with TRBD1. Trimming cost V 4 bases and J 8 bases; bases outside gene matches: 5. The CDR3 is 13 amino acids. Germline values: CDR1 MGHRA, CDR2 YSYEKL. CDR3 in amino acids: CASSPGGNKPQHF. As DNA, the CDR3 is TGCGCCAGCAGCCCAGGGGGGAACAAGCCCCAGCATTTT.

The chain joins TRBV18 to TRBJ2-1, with D perhaps TRBD1 (6 bases). CDR1 and CDR2 (germline): KGHSH, LQKENI. The CDR3 sequence is 16 residues long. V lost 3 bases to trimming and J lost 5 bases, with 17 bases between them. CDR3 region: CASSPLQGPSNNEQFF. CDR3 nucleotides: TGTGCCAGCTCACCGTTACAGGGCCCTTCTAACAATGAGCAGTTCTTC. Using reference TRBV18 and TRBJ2-1 for the parts outside the CDR3, the full variable domain is NAGVMQNPRHLVRRRGQEARLRCSPMKGHSHVYWYRQLPEEGLKFMVYLQKENIIDESGMPKERFSAEFPKEGPSILRIQQVVRGDSAAYFCASSPLQGPSNNEQFFGPGTRLTVL.

In this sample, this clone turned up once. Different DNA sequences within this sample yield the same CDR3. The chain couples TRBV5-4 to TRBJ1-2; possible D gene TRBD1, 5 bases. Looked up from germline, CDR1 is SGHNT and CDR2 is YYREEE (reference sequence). Trimming stripped 2 bases from V and 5 bases from J, with 7 bases between. The CDR3 totals 12 residues. The CDR3 region has the DNA TGTGCCAGCAGCTTAGACAGTTATGGCTACACCTTC. This translates into CASSLDSYGYTF.

J is TRBJ1-4 and V is TRBV6-2 or TRBV6-3; the match to TRBD1 covers 7 bases. This CDR3 has 15 residues. Germline V gene sequence: CDR1 MNHEY, CDR2 SVGEGT. Trimming cost V 1 base and J 7 bases; bases outside gene matches: 6. CDR3 loop: CASSYLQGSGEKLFF. The CDR3 DNA follows: TGTGCCAGCAGTTACTTACAGGGGAGCGGTGAAAAACTGTTTTTT.

This chain uses TRBV27 with TRBJ1-3; D is unresolved. V lost 5 bases to trimming and J lost 5 bases, with 10 bases between them. This CDR3 has 13 amino acids. Germline CDR1 MNHEY, CDR2 SMNVEV (reference sequence). This CDR3 is CASSTLTRNTIYF. Here the CDR3 DNA reads TGTGCCAGCAGTACCTTAACTAGAAACACCATATATTTT.

This clone was seen a few times. The chain employs TRBV7-9 and TRBJ1-5; D gene unclear. V lost 5 bases, J lost 6 bases, and 8 bases lay in between. Germline V gives CDR1 SEHNR, CDR2 FQNEAQ (reference sequence). The CDR3 has 12 residues. The CDR3 loop is CASSRLGQPQHF. The CDR3, as DNA: TGTGCCAGCAGCCGACTCGGTCAGCCCCAGCATTTT.

The chain carries TRBV18 and TRBJ1-5; TRBD1 agrees at 7 bases. The CDR3 loop spans 14 amino acids. The trim removed 1 base at V and 6 bases at J, leaving 3 bases unmatched. Germline assignment: CDR1 KGHSH and CDR2 LQKENI. CDR3 sequence: CASSPQGATQPQHF. DNA for the CDR3: TGTGCCAGCTCACCACAGGGGGCGACTCAGCCCCAGCATTTT.

V usage is TRBV30 and J usage is TRBJ1-2; 8 nucleotides line up with TRBD1. CDR3 size: 12 residues. Germline CDR1 GTSNPN, CDR2 SVGIG (reference sequence). Trimming at V came to 7 bases and at J to 4 bases, leaving 5 bases not matched to a gene. CDR3: CASSGGVYGYTF. The DNA of the CDR3 is TGTGCCTCCTCAGGGGGCGTCTATGGCTACACCTTC.

The V and J genes are TRBV9 and TRBJ2-1, with D perhaps matching TRBD1 (5 bases). V lost 6 bases, J lost 0 bases, and 16 bases lay in between. Germline V gives CDR1 SGDLS, CDR2 YYNGEE. The CDR3 is 16 residues long. The chain's CDR3 is CASTLGAASSYNEQFF. The CDR3 region has the DNA TGTGCCAGCACCCTTGGGGCGGCAAGCTCCTACAATGAGCAGTTCTTC. Full variable domain (rest looked up from reference TRBV9 and TRBJ2-1): DSGVTQTPKHLITATGQRVTLRCSPRSGDLSVYWYQQSLDQGLQFLIQYYNGEERAKGNILERFSAQQFPDLHSELNLSSLELGDSALYFCASTLGAASSYNEQFFGPGTRLTVL.

The chain couples TRBV30 to TRBJ2-7, with D possibly being TRBD2 (5 bases). Germline V lookup: CDR1 GTSNPN, CDR2 SVGIG (reference sequence). Trimming pared 1 base from V and 6 bases from J, leaving 10 bases between. The CDR3 has 12 residues. The chain's CDR3 is CAWSATRGEQYF. CDR3 nucleotides: TGTGCCTGGAGTGCCACCCGGGGCGAGCAGTACTTC.

The V gene is TRBV9, the J gene TRBJ1-1, with D perhaps TRBD1 (5 bases). There are 13 residues in the CDR3. In germline, CDR1 is SGDLS, CDR2 YYNGEE. The V gene lost 4 bases and the J gene lost 6 bases, with 13 bases spanning the gap. This CDR3 is CASSYLDSSEAFF. CDR3 nucleotides: TGTGCCAGCAGCTACCTCGACAGTTCTGAAGCTTTCTTT.

The chain uses TRBV3-1 (or the pseudogene TRBV3-2) and TRBJ1-1; no definite D call. Trimming cost V 4 bases and J 1 base, with 4 bases left between them. From germline, CDR1 is LGHDT and CDR2 YNNKEL (reference sequence). The CDR3 has 12 residues. CDR3: CASSPGNTEAFF. In DNA, the CDR3 is TGTGCCAGCAGCCCGGGGAACACTGAAGCTTTCTTT.

The V gene is TRBV25-1, the J gene TRBJ2-2; D is possibly TRBD2 (6 bases). The CDR3 length is 14 residues. Germline V gene lookup returns CDR1 MGHDK and CDR2 SYGVNS. Trimming cost V 5 bases and J 6 bases, with 13 bases left between them. CDR3 in amino acids: CASSQLGEAGELFF. In DNA, the CDR3 is TGTGCCAGCAGTCAGCTGGGGGAGGCCGGGGAGCTGTTTTTT.

CDR3 DNA: TGTGCCAGCAGCGGTCCGCCGCAGATTACGCAGTATTTT. Translation gives CASSGPPQITQYF. The chain joins TRBV7-8 to TRBJ2-3; D is undetermined. The CDR3 length is 13 residues. Germline CDR1 SGHVS, CDR2 FQNEAQ. The V end was cut by 5 bases, the J end by 8 bases, with 14 bases between.

The chain uses TRBV5-1 and TRBJ2-2, with TRBD2 matching 7 bases. Trimming took 1 base from V and 1 from J; bases not matched to a gene: 4. The germline gives CDR1 SGHRS, CDR2 YFSETQ. There are 16 residues in the CDR3. This CDR3 is CASSLSTSVNTGELFF. The CDR3 nucleotides are TGCGCCAGCAGCTTGAGTACTAGCGTGAACACCGGGGAGCTGTTTTTT. Filled out from reference TRBV5-1 and TRBJ2-2, the complete variable domain reads KAGVTQTPRYLIKTRGQQVTLSCSPISGHRSVSWYQQTPGQGLQFLFEYFSETQRNKGNFPGRFSGRQFSNSRSEMNVSTLELGDSALYLCASSLSTSVNTGELFFGEGSRLTVL.

V gene TRBV19 combines with J gene TRBJ2-2; TRBD1 is a possible D gene (6 bases). The CDR3 spans 13 residues. In germline, CDR1 is LNHDA, CDR2 SQIVND (reference sequence). V gave up 3 bases and J gave up 6 bases, with 8 bases separating them. CDR3 loop: CASSIPGAGELFF. The CDR3 DNA sequence: TGTGCCAGTAGTATTCCAGGGGCCGGGGAGCTGTTTTTT.

This clone was observed a handful of times. The chain is built from TRBV2 and TRBJ1-1; D gene ambiguous. This CDR3 comprises 13 residues. The V end was cut by 1 base, the J end by 4 bases, with 7 bases between. CDR1 and CDR2 from the germline V gene are SNHLY and FYNNEI. The CDR3 DNA reads TGTGCCAGCAGTGAAGAACGGGTCACTGAAGCTTTCTTT. Its translation: CASSEERVTEAFF.

The chain recombines TRBV27 with TRBJ1-1; TRBD1 might be the D (5 bases). Germline CDR1 MNHEY, CDR2 SMNVEV (reference sequence). The CDR3 sequence is 15 residues long. The germline V and J ends were trimmed by 3 bases and 3 bases, with 14 bases remaining between them. The CDR3 protein is CASSFHGGWDTEAFF. CDR3 DNA: TGTGCCAGCAGTTTCCACGGGGGATGGGACACTGAAGCTTTCTTT.

V is TRBV4-1 and J is TRBJ1-6, with D possibly TRBD1 on 5 matching bases. CDR1 and CDR2 from the germline V gene are MGHRA and YSYEKL. Trimming took 5 bases from V and 9 from J, leaving 20 bases between them. This CDR3 region has 16 residues. CDR3 region: CASSNPGGMASSPLHF. Written as DNA, the CDR3 is TGCGCCAGCAGCAACCCGGGGGGGATGGCTTCTTCACCCCTCCACTTT.

V is TRBV30 and J is TRBJ1-2; possibly TRBD1 for D (5 bases). Germline V CDR1 and CDR2: GTSNPN, SVGIG (reference sequence). This CDR3 region has 18 residues. Deletions cut 2 bases from V and 0 bases from J, with 22 bases between. The CDR3 reads CAWSSREGRGYANYGYTF. CDR3 nucleotide sequence: TGTGCCTGGAGTTCCAGGGAGGGAAGGGGCTACGCTAACTATGGCTACACCTTC.

The chain joins TRBV12-5 to TRBJ2-4, with D maybe TRBD1 (6 bases). V was cut by 3 bases and J by 6 bases, with 15 bases left in between. Germline V lookup: CDR1 LGHNT, CDR2 FRNRAP. The CDR3 covers 15 residues. In DNA, the CDR3 is TGTGCTAGTGGTTTAGGGGCACAGGGCGGAAACATTCAGTACTTC. Protein sequence: CASGLGAQGGNIQYF.

There are a few counts of this clone. V is TRBV2 and J is TRBJ2-3; the match to TRBD2 covers 12 bases. Germline lookup yields CDR1 SNHLY and CDR2 FYNNEI. V was pared by 2 bases and J by 4 bases, with 4 bases of the junction left unmatched. The CDR3 totals 16 residues. CDR3 bases: TGTGCCAGCAGTGAAACACTAGCGGGGGGACCAGATACGCAGTATTTT. This encodes CASSETLAGGPDTQYF.